This T cell receptor beta chain was identified during a study of glioma-infiltrating T cells. Per the germline V gene, CDR1 is MGHRA and CDR2 is YSYEKL. The CDR3 has 17 amino acids. V trimming: 0 bases; J trimming: 4 bases; junction bases outside the gene matches: 9. Amplification of TCR alpha and beta CDR3 regions from RNA used iRepertoire nested multiplex PCR. A single record per CDR3 protein comes from TCRdb applying MiXCR to the multiplex PCR reads. The sample contains under 200,000 distinct CDR3 sequences, about 47% of which appear only once. Only a few counts were recorded for this clonotype. This receptor was obtained from a human donor with low-grade glioma or glioblastoma, undergoing nonglioma brain surgery, or in good health (not recorded which). The chain carries TRBV4-1 and TRBJ2-1; 7 bases line up with TRBD2. Sequencing was carried out using glioma tissue, nonneoplastic brain tissue, or PBMCs (not recorded which). The CDR3 DNA is TGCGCCAGCAGCCAAGACGCTAGCGGAACCCAATACAATGAGCAGTTCTTC. Protein: CASSQDASGTQYNEQFF.